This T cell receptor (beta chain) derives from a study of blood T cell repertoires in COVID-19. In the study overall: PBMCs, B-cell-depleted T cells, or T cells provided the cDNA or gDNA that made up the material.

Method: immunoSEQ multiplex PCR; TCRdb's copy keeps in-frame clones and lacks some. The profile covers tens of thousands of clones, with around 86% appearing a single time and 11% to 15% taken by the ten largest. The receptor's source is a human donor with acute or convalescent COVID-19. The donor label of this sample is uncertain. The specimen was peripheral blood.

CDR3 loop: CASSQGGTGNQETQYF. The CDR3 nucleotides are TGTGCCAGCAGCCAAGGAGGGACAGGGAACCAAGAGACCCAGTACTTC. This chain uses TRBV3-1 (or the pseudogene TRBV3-2) with TRBJ2-5, with 9 positions matching TRBD1. The CDR3 is made up of 16 amino acids. Germline CDR1 LGHDT, CDR2 YNNKEL (reference sequence). The ends lost 1 base at V and 0 bases at J; junction bases unmatched: 3.